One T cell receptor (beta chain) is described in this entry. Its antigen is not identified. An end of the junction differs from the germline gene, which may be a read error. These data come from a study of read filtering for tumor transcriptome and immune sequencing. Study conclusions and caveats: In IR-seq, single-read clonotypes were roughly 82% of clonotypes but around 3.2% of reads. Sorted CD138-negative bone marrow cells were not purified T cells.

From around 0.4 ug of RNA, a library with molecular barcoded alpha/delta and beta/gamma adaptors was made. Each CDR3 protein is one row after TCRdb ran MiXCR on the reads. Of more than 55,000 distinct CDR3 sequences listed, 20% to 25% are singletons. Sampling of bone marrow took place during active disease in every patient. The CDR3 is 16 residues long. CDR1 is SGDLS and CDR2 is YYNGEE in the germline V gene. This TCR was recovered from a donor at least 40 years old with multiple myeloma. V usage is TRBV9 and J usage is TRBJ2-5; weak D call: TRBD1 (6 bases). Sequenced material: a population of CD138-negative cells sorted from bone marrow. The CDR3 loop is CASSTGSRAYQETQCF. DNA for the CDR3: TGTGCCAGCAGCACAGGGTCAAGGGCGTACCAAGAGACCCAGTGCTTC.